The next 17 T cell receptor beta chains were all read from a single sample in a study of T cells in localized non-small cell lung cancer. Profiling relied on immunoSEQ multiplex PCR, and the TCRdb table lists in-frame clones only, not all of them. The sample has 41,000 or so clones; 86% are singletons. This sample comprised peripheral blood, obtained before any cancer treatment. These receptors all stem from a woman aged 18 to 49 with stage III lung adenocarcinoma.

V is TRBV14 and J is TRBJ2-7; D might be TRBD1 or TRBD2, each matching 5 bases. CDR3 size: 12 residues. CDR1 is SGHDN and CDR2 is FVKESK in the germline V gene. Trimming removed 3 bases at V and 6 bases at J, with 9 bases between. CDR3 sequence: CASSHTGPEQYF. For the CDR3, the DNA is TGTGCCAGCAGCCACACGGGGCCCGAGCAGTACTTC.

This chain joins TRBV6-1 and TRBJ2-7; 7 nucleotides agree with TRBD1. Germline assignment: CDR1 MNHNS and CDR2 SASEGT. The CDR3 has 17 amino acids. V was pared by 3 bases and J by 2 bases, with 13 bases of the junction left unmatched. CDR3 protein: CASSDPRGSTRTYEQYF. The CDR3 nucleotides are TGTGCCAGCAGTGACCCCAGGGGGTCAACCCGCACCTACGAGCAGTACTTC.

This clone is large (0.1 to 1%) within its sample. This chain uses TRBV7-9 with TRBJ1-4; D is unresolved. Germline V gene data show CDR1 as SEHNR and CDR2 as FQNEAQ (reference sequence). The CDR3 consists of 12 residues. The germline V and J ends were trimmed by 4 bases and 14 bases, with 14 bases remaining between them. This CDR3 is CASSYQVSQLFF. The DNA of the CDR3 is TGTGCCAGCAGCTACCAGGTCTCCCAGCTGTTTTTT.

The CDR3 DNA reads TGTGCCAGTAGTATGGTTCGGGACACACGGCGGTTAAAGCCCCAGCATTTT. The encoded protein is CASSMVRDTRRLKPQHF. The chain uses TRBV19 and TRBJ1-5; weak D call: TRBD1 (6 bases). Germline V gene lookup returns CDR1 LNHDA and CDR2 SQIVND (reference sequence). The CDR3 has 17 amino acids. The V end lost 3 bases, the J end lost 8 bases, and 23 bases lay between the germline ends.

The chain joins TRBV19 to TRBJ2-1, with 8 bases that match TRBD1. The CDR3 covers 16 residues. V shed 7 bases and J 3 bases; nucleotides not matched to a gene: 11. Germline CDR1 LNHDA, CDR2 SQIVND (reference sequence). The CDR3 is CASTPTGTGRYNEQFF. CDR3 nucleotide sequence: TGTGCCAGTACCCCTACCGGGACAGGTCGCTACAATGAGCAGTTCTTC.

The chain carries TRBV7-8 and TRBJ2-7; D is possibly TRBD2 (6 bases). The ends were cut back, 3 bases at V and 2 bases at J, with 14 bases in the middle. Looked up from germline, CDR1 is SGHVS and CDR2 is FQNEAQ. The CDR3 runs to 15 residues. The CDR3 region has the DNA TGTGCCAGCAGCTTGATGGGGGGTAGGACCTACGAGCAGTACTTC. It specifies CASSLMGGRTYEQYF.

J is TRBJ1-2 and V is TRBV19; 7 positions match TRBD1. The V and J ends lost 5 bases and 2 bases, in that order; junction bases with no gene match: 2. The CDR3 length is 13 residues. Per the germline V gene, CDR1 is LNHDA and CDR2 is SQIVND (reference sequence). CDR3 region: CASSRDSNYGYTF. In nucleotides, the CDR3 is TGTGCCAGTAGTCGGGACAGCAACTATGGCTACACCTTC.

J is TRBJ1-3 and V is TRBV7-9; 8 nucleotides agree with TRBD1. Germline lookup yields CDR1 SEHNR and CDR2 FQNEAQ (reference sequence). The CDR3 extends over 16 amino acids. Trimming took 3 bases from V and 0 from J; bases not matched to a gene: 4. CDR3 sequence reads: CASSFDRGSSGNTIYF. CDR3 sequence (DNA): TGTGCCAGCAGCTTCGACAGGGGTAGCTCTGGAAACACCATATATTTT. Variable domain in full (rest from reference TRBV7-9 and TRBJ1-3): DTGVSQNPRHKITKRGQNVTFRCDPISEHNRLYWYRQTLGQGPEFLTYFQNEAQLEKSRLLSDRFSAERPKGSFSTLEIQRTEQGDSAMYLCASSFDRGSSGNTIYFGEGSWLTVV.

The chain employs TRBV19 and TRBJ2-7, with a possible D match to TRBD2 (6 bases). From germline, CDR1 is LNHDA and CDR2 SQIVND (reference sequence). CDR3 length: 15 residues. V lost 6 bases and J lost 2, with 17 bases in between. The CDR3 sequence is CASSPMAGPTYEQYF. The CDR3 bases are TGTGCCAGTAGCCCTATGGCGGGGCCGACCTACGAGCAGTACTTC.

The chain links TRBV6-1 to TRBJ2-7; D not resolved. The CDR3 loop spans 12 amino acids. Germline V gives CDR1 MNHNS, CDR2 SASEGT. Trimming pared 0 bases from V and 3 bases from J, leaving 3 bases between. CDR3 residues: CASSEAGYEQYF. DNA for the CDR3: TGTGCCAGCAGTGAAGCGGGCTACGAGCAGTACTTC.

A note on this clone: The likely explanation is a read error, given a far larger clone one base away. V and J are TRBV4-1 and TRBJ2-7, with D perhaps TRBD1 (5 bases). V was trimmed by 0 bases and J by 0 bases, leaving 12 bases between them. CDR1 and CDR2 from the germline V gene are MGHRA and YSYEKL. There are 16 residues in the CDR3. The CDR3 region is CASSQDMAGPSYEQYF. CDR3 DNA: TGCGCCAGCAGCCAAGATATGGCAGGGCCCTCCTACGAGCAGTACTTC.

The chain joins TRBV19 to TRBJ1-1; D not certain. This CDR3 is built from 16 residues. V was clipped by 1 base and J by 10 bases, with 22 bases between them. Per the germline V gene, CDR1 is LNHDA and CDR2 is SQIVND (reference sequence). The CDR3 region has the DNA TGTGCCAGTAGTATAGTGGGTCTTGGAGGAGGATTAGGAGCTTTCTTT. Translating it yields CASSIVGLGGGLGAFF. The whole variable domain, filled in from reference TRBV19 and TRBJ1-1, reads DGGITQSPKYLFRKEGQNVTLSCEQNLNHDAMYWYRQDPGQGLRLIYYSQIVNDFQKGDIAEGYSVSREKKESFPLTVTSAQKNPTAFYLCASSIVGLGGGLGAFFGQGTRLTVV.

The rearrangement links TRBV19 to TRBJ2-2, with 8 positions matching TRBD2. This CDR3 has 17 residues. CDR1 is LNHDA, CDR2 SQIVND, per germline (reference sequence). The J segment lost 3 bases and the V segment lost 5 bases, leaving 11 bases of the junction unmatched. CDR3 DNA sequence: TGTGCCAGTAGTCCTCGGGGTAGCGGGGTAGACACCGGGGAGCTGTTTTTT. Protein sequence: CASSPRGSGVDTGELFF.

A word on this clone: Other DNA sequences of this sample code for an identical CDR3. The chain has TRBV11-3 and TRBJ2-1; no clear D gene. V dropped 0 bases and J dropped 0 bases, with 6 bases sitting between them. The CDR3 loop spans 15 amino acids. Germline loops: CDR1 SGHNT, CDR2 YENEEA. The CDR3 DNA sequence: TGTGCCAGCAGCTTAGAGGCTAGCTCCTACAATGAGCAGTTCTTC. It yields the protein CASSLEASSYNEQFF.

This rearrangement joins TRBV15 to TRBJ2-7, with 7 bases fitting TRBD1. This CDR3 has 14 residues. V shed 5 bases, J shed 2 bases, and the junction held 6 bases outside the gene matches. CDR1 LNHNV and CDR2 YYDKDF come from the germline V gene (reference sequence). This CDR3 is CATSLDRAAYEQYF. The CDR3 DNA follows: TGTGCCACCAGCCTTGACAGGGCTGCCTACGAGCAGTACTTC. The full variable domain, completed using reference TRBV15 and TRBJ2-7, is DAMVIQNPRYQVTQFGKPVTLSCSQTLNHNVMYWYQQKSSQAPKLLFHYYDKDFNNEADTPDNFQSRRPNTSFCFLDIRSPGLGDTAMYLCATSLDRAAYEQYFGPGTRLTVT.

The chain uses TRBV7-9 and TRBJ1-2, with 8 bases aligning to TRBD1. Germline V lookup: CDR1 SEHNR, CDR2 FQNEAQ (reference sequence). This CDR3 spans 14 amino acids. The V and J ends lost 5 bases and 3 bases, in that order; junction bases with no gene match: 5. The CDR3 coding sequence is TGTGCCAGCAGCCCATTGACAGGGGACTATGGCTACACCTTC. Translating gives CASSPLTGDYGYTF. Together with reference TRBV7-9 and TRBJ1-2, the CDR3 gives the full variable domain: DTGVSQNPRHKITKRGQNVTFRCDPISEHNRLYWYRQTLGQGPEFLTYFQNEAQLEKSRLLSDRFSAERPKGSFSTLEIQRTEQGDSAMYLCASSPLTGDYGYTFGSGTRLTVV.

This chain uses TRBV27 with TRBJ2-5; D could derive from TRBD1 or TRBD2 (5 bases each). This CDR3 contains 13 residues. Trimming shortened V by 2 bases and J by 5 bases, and 9 bases separated the two germline ends. Germline V lookup: CDR1 MNHEY, CDR2 SMNVEV (reference sequence). The CDR3 protein is CASSLSWGETQYF. The CDR3 bases are TGTGCCAGCAGTTTAAGCTGGGGGGAGACCCAGTACTTC.